This T cell receptor beta chain was obtained from a study of T cell responses to AZD1222 COVID-19 vaccine. Findings and caveats of the study: Donors skewed white British and female; clonal diversity was possibly underestimated.

A note on this clone: Its antigen is still unknown.

Trimming shortened V by 0 bases and J by 11 bases, and 11 bases separated the two germline ends. Germline assignment: CDR1 SGHRS and CDR2 YFSETQ. This CDR3 is 12 amino acids long. Some clones are missing from TCRdb's copy, which holds only in-frame ones; the method was immunoSEQ multiplex PCR. The sample includes about 160,000 clones, about 91% of them seen just once. V and J are TRBV5-1 and TRBJ1-1, with D possibly matching TRBD1 (5 bases). The clonotype comes from an adult who received the AZD1222 COVID-19 vaccine. This specimen consisted of peripheral blood, obtained 28 days after the second AZD1222 dose. The CDR3 loop reads CASSLGRGPAFF. In DNA form, the CDR3 reads TGCGCCAGCAGCTTGGGAAGGGGACCGGCTTTCTTT.